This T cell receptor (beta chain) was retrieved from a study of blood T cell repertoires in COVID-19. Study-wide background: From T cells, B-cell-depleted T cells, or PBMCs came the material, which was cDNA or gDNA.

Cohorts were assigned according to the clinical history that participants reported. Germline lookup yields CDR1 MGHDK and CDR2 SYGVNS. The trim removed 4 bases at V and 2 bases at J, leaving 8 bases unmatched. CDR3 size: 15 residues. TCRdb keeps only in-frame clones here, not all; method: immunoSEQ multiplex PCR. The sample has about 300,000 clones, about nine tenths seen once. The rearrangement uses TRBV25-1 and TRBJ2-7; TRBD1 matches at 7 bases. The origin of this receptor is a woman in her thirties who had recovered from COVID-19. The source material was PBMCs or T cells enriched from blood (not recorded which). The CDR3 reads CASSVDRDSTYEQYF. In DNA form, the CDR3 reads TGTGCCAGCAGTGTCGACCGGGACAGTACCTACGAGCAGTACTTC.